This TCR beta chain came from a study of blood T cell repertoires in COVID-19. TCRdb's table, derived via immunoSEQ multiplex PCR, lists solely in-frame clones and lacks some. This sample has about 98,000 clones, with roughly 80% found just once. Sequencing used peripheral blood. This TCR was sampled from a human donor in a cohort sampled during active COVID-19.

CDR3 bases: TGCGCCAGCAGCCCAACAGGGCGCGCCTACGAGCAGTACTTC. Encoded protein: CASSPTGRAYEQYF. The chain is built from TRBV5-1 and TRBJ2-7, with TRBD1 as a possible D gene (6 bases). Trimming stripped 4 bases from V and 2 bases from J, with 13 bases between. This CDR3 has 14 amino acids. Germline values: CDR1 SGHRS, CDR2 YFSETQ.